The 19 T cell receptor beta chains listed next were all sequenced from one sample in a study of blood T cells in healthy people across ages. With a J-beta primer mix and a sample-barcoded 5' primer, a second PCR ran about 7 to 12 cycles. Via MiXCR, TCRdb re-called the 5' RACE reads, giving one row per CDR3 protein. The sample has around 790,000 distinct CDR3 sequences, approximately 48% seen once. Sequencing input: blood. The receptors stem from a man in his 60s in good health.

This chain joins TRBV25-1 and TRBJ1-2, with TRBD1 as a possible D gene (6 bases). This CDR3 is built from 17 residues. Germline V gene data show CDR1 as MGHDK and CDR2 as SYGVNS. V was cut by 4 bases and J by 0 bases, with 18 bases left in between. CDR3 in amino acids: CASSGHRTGISNYGYTF. CDR3 bases: TGTGCCAGCAGTGGCCACCGAACAGGGATTTCTAACTATGGCTACACCTTC.

The chain combines TRBV21-1 with TRBJ2-7; the table's D gene call, TRBD2, was not cross checked with the DNA. TRBV21-1 is designated a pseudogene. CDR3 length: 19 amino acids. The CDR3 DNA sequence: TGTGCCAGCAGCCCAAAAACTAATTTAACGCGGGGGGGTTCCTACGAGCAGTACTTC. Translation gives CASSPKTNLTRGGSYEQYF.

The chain has TRBV6-5 and TRBJ2-1, with D unclear. The V and J ends lost 2 bases and 8 bases respectively, with 10 bases between them. Germline assignment: CDR1 MNHEY and CDR2 SVGAGI. The CDR3 has 13 amino acids. The CDR3 DNA is TGTGCCAGCAGTTACGGTAGAATCGATGAGCAGTTCTTC. Encoded protein: CASSYGRIDEQFF.

J is TRBJ2-5 and V is TRBV7-2; D is tentatively TRBD1 or TRBD2 (6 bases each). Germline V gene sequence: CDR1 SGHTA, CDR2 FQGNSA. V was trimmed by 1 base and J by 5 bases, leaving 17 bases between them. The CDR3 length is 16 residues. The chain's CDR3 is CASSLDGGTVRETQYF. The CDR3 nucleotides read TGTGCCAGCAGCTTAGACGGGGGCACAGTCCGGGAGACCCAGTACTTC. Drawing the rest from reference TRBV7-2 and TRBJ2-5, the complete variable domain is GAGVSQSPSNKVTEKGKDVELRCDPISGHTALYWYRQSLGQGLEFLIYFQGNSAPDKSGLPSDRFSAERTGGSVSTLTIQRTQQEDSAVYLCASSLDGGTVRETQYFGPGTRLLVL.

The V gene is TRBV29-1, the J gene TRBJ1-1, with a weak D call TRBD1 (5 bases). Germline V lookup: CDR1 SQVTM, CDR2 ANQGSEA. CDR3 length: 14 residues. Trimming pared 6 bases from V and 6 bases from J, leaving 20 bases between. CDR3 loop: CSVDMTKWGAEAFF. CDR3 DNA sequence: TGCAGCGTCGATATGACCAAATGGGGGGCTGAAGCTTTCTTT.

The chain combines TRBV9 with TRBJ2-7, with D uncertain. Trimming took off 1 base at V and 2 bases at J, with 13 bases between the two ends. CDR3 length: 15 amino acids. Germline-derived CDR1 and CDR2 are SGDLS and YYNGEE. The CDR3 loop reads CASSVSGEYPYEQYF. The DNA for the CDR3 is TGTGCCAGCAGCGTATCAGGAGAATACCCCTACGAGCAGTACTTC.

Written as DNA, the CDR3 is TGTGCCAGCAGCCCCGGACTAGCGGGGGTCTCCTACGAGCAGTACTTC. Protein: CASSPGLAGVSYEQYF. This chain uses TRBV3-1 with TRBJ2-4, with 13 nucleotides matching TRBD2. The J call may be wrong; the DNA end is better matched by TRBJ2-7. This CDR3 comprises 16 residues. The germline V gene has CDR1 LGHDT and CDR2 YNNKEL (reference sequence).

This clonotype was seen a few times. V is TRBV3-1 and J is TRBJ2-3, with 11 bases matching TRBD2. With V trimmed by 3 bases and J by 6 bases, 5 bases remained unmatched. CDR1 and CDR2 (germline): LGHDT, YNNKEL (reference sequence). CDR3 length: 15 amino acids. CDR3 protein: CASSHTSSGGDTQYF. The CDR3 DNA is TGTGCCAGCAGCCATACGTCTAGCGGGGGGGATACGCAGTATTTT.

The chain links TRBV5-1 to TRBJ1-2; D remains ambiguous. This CDR3 is built from 15 residues. Germline V lookup: CDR1 SGHRS, CDR2 YFSETQ. The ends were cut back, 0 bases at V and 1 base at J, with 10 bases in the middle. The chain's CDR3 is CASSLDGRLNYGYTF. For the CDR3, the DNA is TGCGCCAGCAGCTTGGACGGACGGCTTAACTATGGCTACACCTTC.

This clonotype was observed a handful of times. The V and J genes are TRBV20-1 and TRBJ1-2; 7 nucleotides align to TRBD1. Unmatched junction bases numbered 6, after V lost 2 bases and J lost 6 bases. CDR1 DFQATT and CDR2 SNEGSKA come from the germline V gene (reference sequence). The CDR3 is 13 amino acids. For the CDR3, the DNA is TGCAGTGCTAGATCAAGACAGGGACATGGCTACACCTTC. It specifies CSARSRQGHGYTF.

About this clonotype: An end of the junction differs from the germline gene, which may be a read error. The chain couples TRBV7-2 to TRBJ2-2, with D unresolved. Germline lookup yields CDR1 SGHTA and CDR2 FQGNSA. The CDR3 spans 13 residues. The CDR3 region has the DNA TGTGGCAGCAGCTTAAGCCACACCGGGGAGCTGTTTTTT. This encodes CGSSLSHTGELFF.

This clonotype was seen more than once but under ten times. The chain employs TRBV12-3 or TRBV12-4 and TRBJ1-5; maybe TRBD1 (5 bases). Trimming stripped 6 bases from V and 4 bases from J, with 13 bases between. The CDR3 covers 14 residues. The CDR3 DNA follows: TGTGCCAGCAGACCTGGTGGGACGAATCAGCCCCAGCATTTT. It yields the protein CASRPGGTNQPQHF.

The V call is TRBV7-9, the J call TRBJ1-5; 8 bases match TRBD1. With 1 base clipped from V and 9 bases from J, the junction kept 8 bases outside the gene matches. Germline CDR1 and CDR2: SEHNR and FQNEAQ (reference sequence). There are 15 residues in the CDR3. The CDR3 DNA reads TGTGCCAGCAGCTTAGGGACAGGGCCCACGTGGCCCCAGCATTTT. Translation: CASSLGTGPTWPQHF.

A few counts support this clonotype. The chain combines TRBV7-2 with TRBJ2-7; weak D call: TRBD1 (5 bases). The germline V gene encodes CDR1 SGHTA and CDR2 FQGNSA. There are 15 residues in the CDR3. Trimming left V 5 bases short and J 0 bases short, with 14 bases between. The CDR3 coding sequence is TGTGCCAGCAGCCCTTCCCGGACATCCTCCTACGAGCAGTACTTC. Its protein product is CASSPSRTSSYEQYF.

This CDR3 is CASNGLATNEKLFF. CDR3 in DNA: TGTGCCAGTAACGGCCTTGCAACTAATGAAAAACTGTTTTTT. The genes are TRBV25-1 and TRBJ1-4, with D unresolved. This CDR3 contains 14 residues. V was clipped by 9 bases and J by 0 bases, with 11 bases between them. Germline assignment: CDR1 MGHDK and CDR2 SYGVNS.

A few counts support this clonotype. J is TRBJ2-7 and V is TRBV2; D gene ambiguous. This CDR3 has 14 residues. Trimming cost V 11 bases and J 3 bases, with 20 bases left between them. Per germline, CDR1 SNHLY and CDR2 FYNNEI. DNA for the CDR3: TGTGCCGGTCGACTCGGTAATGGGGTCTACGAGCAGTACTTC. This gives the protein CAGRLGNGVYEQYF. The complete variable domain, with remaining parts taken from reference TRBV2 and TRBJ2-7, reads EPEVTQTPSHQVTQMGQEVILRCVPISNHLYFYWYRQILGQKVEFLVSFYNNEISEKSEIFDDQFSVERPDGSNFTLKIRSTKLEDSAMYFCAGRLGNGVYEQYFGPGTRLTVT.

This clonotype turned up a few times. V gene TRBV7-3 combines with J gene TRBJ2-3, with TRBD2 identical over 8 bases. Losses at the gene ends were 1 base for V and 6 bases for J; bases not matched to a gene: 9. CDR3 length: 16 residues. Germline CDR1 is SGHTA and CDR2 is FQGTGA. CDR3 sequence: CASSLRGAGVGDTQYF. The CDR3 nucleotides are TGTGCCAGCAGCTTAAGAGGAGCGGGGGTTGGGGATACGCAGTATTTT.

The rearrangement uses TRBV28 and TRBJ1-6; D is uncertain. This CDR3 is 15 amino acids long. V was trimmed by 5 bases and J by 9 bases, leaving 17 bases between them. The germline V gene encodes CDR1 MDHEN and CDR2 SYDVKM. The CDR3 DNA follows: TGTGCCAGCAGTCTCACTCGGGGTAGGGCTTCACCCCTCCACTTT. Protein sequence: CASSLTRGRASPLHF.

This clonotype was detected only a few times. This chain joins TRBV6-2 or TRBV6-3 and TRBJ2-1; 7 bases are a match to TRBD2. V trimming: 6 bases; J trimming: 6 bases; junction bases outside the gene matches: 11. CDR3 length: 15 amino acids. Germline-derived CDR1 and CDR2 are MNHEY and SVGEGT. CDR3 bases: TGTGCCAGCAGCCCCAGACTCGGGGAGGGCAATGAGCAGTTCTTC. This encodes CASSPRLGEGNEQFF.